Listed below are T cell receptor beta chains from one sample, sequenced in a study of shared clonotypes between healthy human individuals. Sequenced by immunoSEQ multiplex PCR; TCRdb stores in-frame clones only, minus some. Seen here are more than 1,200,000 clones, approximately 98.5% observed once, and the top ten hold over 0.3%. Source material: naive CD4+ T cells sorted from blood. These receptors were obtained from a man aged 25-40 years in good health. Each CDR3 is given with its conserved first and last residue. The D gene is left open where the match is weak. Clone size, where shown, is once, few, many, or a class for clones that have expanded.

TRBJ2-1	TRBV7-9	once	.	CASSLGVGGHNEQFF	TGTGCCAGCAGCTTAGGGGTCGGAGGGCACAATGAGCAGTTCTTC
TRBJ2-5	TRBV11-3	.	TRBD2	CASSLETGGVETQYF	TGTGCCAGCAGCTTAGAAACGGGAGGTGTAGAGACCCAGTACTTC
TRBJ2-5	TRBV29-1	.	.	CSVGGAGETQYF	TGCAGCGTTGGCGGGGCGGGAGAGACCCAGTACTTC
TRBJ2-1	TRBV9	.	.	CASSEGRGTSSYNEQFF	TGTGCCAGCAGCGAGGGTCGGGGAACAAGCTCCTACAATGAGCAGTTCTTC
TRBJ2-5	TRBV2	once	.	CASRTEQETQYF	TGTGCCAGCAGGACGGAGCAAGAGACCCAGTACTTC
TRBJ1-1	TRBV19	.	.	CASSIGDPTEAFF	TGTGCCAGTAGTATCGGGGATCCCACTGAAGCTTTCTTT
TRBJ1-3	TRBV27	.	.	CASSLSGVAGNTIYF	TGTGCCAGCAGTTTATCGGGGGTCGCTGGAAACACCATATATTTT
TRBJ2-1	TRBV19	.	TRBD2	CASSIRAGLHNEQFF	TGTGCCAGTAGTATCCGAGCGGGACTACACAATGAGCAGTTCTTC
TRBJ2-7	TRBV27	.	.	CASSYLLGGAGREQYF	TGTGCCAGCAGTTACCTCCTGGGGGGGGCGGGTCGCGAGCAGTACTTC
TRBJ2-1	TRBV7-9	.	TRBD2	CASSLGTSRRDEQFF	TGTGCCAGCAGCTTAGGGACTAGCCGTCGTGATGAGCAGTTCTTC
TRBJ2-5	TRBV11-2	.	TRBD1	CASSQSRQGKETQYF	TGTGCCAGCAGCCAGAGTAGACAGGGAAAAGAGACCCAGTACTTC
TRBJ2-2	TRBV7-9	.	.	CASSELRPMITGELFF	TGTGCCAGCAGCGAACTTCGTCCGATGATCACCGGGGAGCTGTTTTTT
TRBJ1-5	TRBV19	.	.	CASSSGGSNQPQHF	TGTGCCAGTAGTAGTGGGGGAAGCAATCAGCCCCAGCATTTT
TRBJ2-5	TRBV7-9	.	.	CASSLDSIAGETQYF	TGTGCCAGCAGCTTAGATAGTATTGCGGGGGAGACCCAGTACTTC
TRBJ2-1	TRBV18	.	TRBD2	CASSPVTSGYNEQFF	TGTGCCAGCTCACCAGTGACTAGCGGATACAATGAGCAGTTCTTC
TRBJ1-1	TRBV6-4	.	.	CASSVIEAFF	TGTGCCAGCAGCGTTATTGAAGCTTTCTTT
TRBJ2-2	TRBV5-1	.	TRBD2	CASSLRPLAGESGELFF	TGCGCCAGCAGCTTGCGTCCCCTAGCGGGAGAGTCCGGGGAGCTGTTTTTT
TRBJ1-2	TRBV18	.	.	CASSPTSGGYTF	TGTGCCAGCTCGCCCACGTCAGGAGGCTACACCTTC
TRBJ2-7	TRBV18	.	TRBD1	CASSPGQGAAGEQYF	TGTGCCAGCTCACCCGGACAGGGGGCGGCGGGCGAGCAGTACTTC
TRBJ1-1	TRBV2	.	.	CASIREGFTEAFF	TGTGCCAGCATCCGGGAGGGTTTCACTGAAGCTTTCTTT
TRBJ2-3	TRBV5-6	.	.	CASRPLGWGEYTDTQYF	TGTGCCAGCAGACCTCTTGGTTGGGGGGAGTACACAGATACGCAGTATTTT
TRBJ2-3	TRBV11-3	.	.	CASSFFVQDTQYF	TGTGCCAGCAGCTTTTTTGTACAAGATACGCAGTATTTT
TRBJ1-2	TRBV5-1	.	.	CASSRDTANYGYTF	TGCGCCAGCAGCAGGGACACTGCAAACTATGGCTACACCTTC
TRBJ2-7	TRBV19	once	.	CASPPVAHEQYF	TGTGCCAGTCCCCCCGTCGCCCACGAGCAGTACTTC
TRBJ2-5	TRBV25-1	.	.	CASSDPRQLGQETQYF	TGTGCCAGCAGTGACCCCAGACAGCTAGGCCAAGAGACCCAGTACTTC
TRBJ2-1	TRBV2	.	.	CASIKGGRSSYNEQFF	TGTGCCAGCATTAAGGGCGGGCGAAGCTCCTACAATGAGCAGTTCTTC
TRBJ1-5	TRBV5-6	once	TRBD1	CASSEGQGVGQPQHF	TGTGCCAGCAGCGAGGGACAGGGGGTAGGTCAGCCCCAGCATTTT
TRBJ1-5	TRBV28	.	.	CASTGDAQHF	TGTGCCAGCACAGGGGACGCCCAGCATTTT
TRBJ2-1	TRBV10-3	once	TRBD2	CAISLTSGHEQFF	TGTGCCATCAGCCTTACTAGCGGTCATGAGCAGTTCTTC
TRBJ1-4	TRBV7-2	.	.	CASSPGGRGDEKLFF	TGTGCCAGCAGCCCGGGCGGCAGGGGTGATGAAAAACTGTTTTTT
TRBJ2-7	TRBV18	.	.	CASSFRDGNAYEQYF	TGTGCCAGCTCCTTCCGAGACGGTAATGCCTACGAGCAGTACTTC
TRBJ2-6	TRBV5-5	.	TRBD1	CASSEGTGVSGANVLTF	TGTGCCAGCAGCGAGGGGACAGGGGTTTCCGGGGCCAACGTCCTGACTTTC